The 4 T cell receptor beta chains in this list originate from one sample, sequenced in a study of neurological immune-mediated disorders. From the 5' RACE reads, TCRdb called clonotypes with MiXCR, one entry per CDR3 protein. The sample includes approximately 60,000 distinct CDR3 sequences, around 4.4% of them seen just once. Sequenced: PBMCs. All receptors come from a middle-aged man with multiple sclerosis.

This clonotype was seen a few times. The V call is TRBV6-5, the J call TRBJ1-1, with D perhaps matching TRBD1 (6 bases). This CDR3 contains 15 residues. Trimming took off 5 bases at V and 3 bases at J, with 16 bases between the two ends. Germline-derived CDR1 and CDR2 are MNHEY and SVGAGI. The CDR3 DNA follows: TGTGCCAGCAGTCCCTCCGGGACAACATACACTGAAGCTTTCTTT. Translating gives CASSPSGTTYTEAFF.

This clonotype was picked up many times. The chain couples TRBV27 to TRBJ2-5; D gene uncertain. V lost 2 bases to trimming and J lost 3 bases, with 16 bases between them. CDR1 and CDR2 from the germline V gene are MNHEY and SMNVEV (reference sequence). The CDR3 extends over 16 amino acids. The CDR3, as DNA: TGTGCCAGCAGTTTAGGCCTCAACGGATGGGAAGAGACCCAGTACTTC. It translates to CASSLGLNGWEETQYF.

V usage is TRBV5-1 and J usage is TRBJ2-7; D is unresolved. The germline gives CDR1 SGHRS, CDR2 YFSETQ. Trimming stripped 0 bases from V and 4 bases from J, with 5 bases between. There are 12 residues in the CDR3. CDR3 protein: CASSLANYEQYF. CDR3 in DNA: TGCGCCAGCAGCTTGGCAAATTACGAGCAGTACTTC.

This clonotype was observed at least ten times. The CDR3 loop is CASSLSRQAVTIYF. The CDR3 nucleotides are TGTGCCAGCAGTTTATCACGGCAGGCAGTCACCATATATTTT. The chain links TRBV27 to TRBJ1-3; no clear D gene. This CDR3 spans 14 amino acids. Germline CDR1 is MNHEY and CDR2 is SMNVEV (reference sequence). The germline V and J ends were trimmed by 0 bases and 9 bases, with 12 bases remaining between them.